Below are 16 T cell receptor beta chains sequenced from a single sample in a study of beta chain features in type 1 diabetes. No antigen is known for these receptors. Isolated RNA was reverse transcribed in full, so expressed TCRB transcripts were sequenced. The protocol was immunoSEQ multiplex PCR, while the TCRdb copy is restricted to in-frame clones and leaves out a portion. The profile covers hundreds of thousands of clones, with about 11% appearing a single time and roughly 0.017% taken by the ten largest. Points from the study as a whole: In all four CD4+ subsets, TCRB CDR3 length was significantly, moderately reduced in type 1 diabetes.

Sequences were obtained from naive CD4+ T cells from blood. All receptors come from a man in his thirties or forties with type 1 diabetes.

This clone turned up a few times. This chain links TRBV11-2 with TRBJ2-2; 15 bases align to TRBD2. Germline V gene sequence: CDR1 SGHAT, CDR2 FQNNGV. The CDR3 loop spans 16 amino acids. V shed 5 bases, J shed 9 bases, and the junction held 7 bases outside the gene matches. DNA for the CDR3: TGTGCCAGCAGCCCCGGACTAGCGGGGGGGCCCAGGGAGCTGTTTTTT. As protein: CASSPGLAGGPRELFF.

This clone was seen only a few times. The same CDR3 can be traced to other DNA sequences in this sample. The V call is TRBV14, the J call TRBJ1-2; D is uncertain. The CDR3 is 13 amino acids. CDR1 is SGHDN and CDR2 is FVKESK in the germline V gene. V shed 3 bases and J shed 4 bases, with 9 bases lying between them. This chain's CDR3 is CASSQVGGYGYTF. CDR3 coding DNA: TGTGCCAGCAGCCAGGTGGGAGGCTATGGCTACACCTTC. The full variable domain, in which reference TRBV14 and TRBJ1-2 provide the parts outside the CDR3, is EAGVTQFPSHSVIEKGQTVTLRCDPISGHDNLYWYRRVMGKEIKFLLHFVKESKQDESGMPNNRFLAERTGGTYSTLKVQPAELEDSGVYFCASSQVGGYGYTFGSGTRLTVV.

This clone was recorded a few times. The rearrangement uses TRBV4-1 and TRBJ1-2; no firm D call. V lost 3 bases and J 0 bases, leaving 8 bases between the germline ends. CDR1 is MGHRA, CDR2 YSYEKL, per germline. The CDR3 consists of 14 residues. The CDR3 spells CASSQPGTNYGYTF. The CDR3 DNA reads TGCGCCAGCAGCCAGCCGGGAACTAACTATGGCTACACCTTC.

The gene calls are TRBV27 and TRBJ1-5; weak D call: TRBD1 (5 bases). Deletions cut 6 bases from V and 2 bases from J, with 11 bases between. The CDR3 covers 14 residues. CDR1 is MNHEY and CDR2 is SMNVEV in the germline V gene (reference sequence). The CDR3 loop is CASRVWGGNQPQHF. Here the CDR3 DNA reads TGTGCCAGCAGAGTGTGGGGGGGCAATCAGCCCCAGCATTTT.

Only a few counts were recorded for this clone. The chain couples TRBV30 to TRBJ1-2; D perhaps matches TRBD1 (5 bases). CDR3 length: 15 amino acids. The V and J ends lost 2 bases and 4 bases respectively, with 17 bases between them. The germline V gene has CDR1 GTSNPN and CDR2 SVGIG (reference sequence). CDR3: CAWSPLRGRVYGYTF. CDR3 coding DNA: TGTGCCTGGAGTCCCTTGCGGGGGAGGGTCTATGGCTACACCTTC.

This clone was seen a handful of times. This chain uses TRBV5-4 with TRBJ2-5, with 7 bases lining up with TRBD2. Unmatched junction bases numbered 15, after V lost 4 bases and J lost 6 bases. CDR3 length equals 16 residues. Germline V gene data show CDR1 as SGHNT and CDR2 as YYREEE (reference sequence). CDR3 in amino acids: CASSPSGGQRTQTQYF. The CDR3 DNA reads as TGTGCCAGCAGCCCCTCGGGGGGTCAACGAACGCAGACCCAGTACTTC.

This clone was recorded a few times. The chain combines TRBV7-2 with TRBJ2-3; 8 bases are a match to TRBD2. The trim removed 5 bases at V and 10 bases at J, leaving 14 bases unmatched. Germline V lookup: CDR1 SGHTA, CDR2 FQGNSA. The CDR3 extends over 15 amino acids. CDR3 sequence: CASSPRGGLMLAQYF. CDR3 DNA sequence: TGTGCCAGCAGCCCCCGGGGGGGCCTTATGTTAGCGCAGTATTTT. Looking up the rest from reference TRBV7-2 and TRBJ2-3 gives the full variable domain: GAGVSQSPSNKVTEKGKDVELRCDPISGHTALYWYRQSLGQGLEFLIYFQGNSAPDKSGLPSDRFSAERTGGSVSTLTIQRTQQEDSAVYLCASSPRGGLMLAQYFGPGTRLTVL.

This clone was detected only a few times. The chain's CDR3 is CASSFAGVGRYSPLHF. The CDR3 nucleotides read TGTGCCAGCAGCTTCGCCGGGGTGGGTCGATATTCACCCCTCCACTTT. This sequence joins TRBV7-9 and TRBJ1-6; D unresolved. Germline-derived CDR1 and CDR2 are SEHNR and FQNEAQ (reference sequence). CDR3 length: 16 residues. V gave up 3 bases and J gave up 8 bases, with 17 bases separating them.

The chain is built from TRBV5-1 and TRBJ2-2, with D possibly being TRBD1 (7 bases). The CDR3 length is 16 residues. V shed 3 bases and J shed 1 base, with 13 bases lying between them. Germline V lookup: CDR1 SGHRS, CDR2 YFSETQ. DNA of the CDR3: TGCGCCAGCAGCTCCGGAGGGGGCTTGAACACCGGGGAGCTGTTTTTT. Translating it yields CASSSGGGLNTGELFF.

This clone was seen more than once but under ten times. This CDR3 is CASSYYLRGGTEAFF. The CDR3 DNA sequence: TGTGCCAGCAGTTATTACCTACGAGGGGGCACTGAAGCTTTCTTT. The gene calls are TRBV28 and TRBJ1-1; a possible D gene is TRBD1 (6 bases). CDR3 size: 15 residues. Trimming shortened V by 4 bases and J by 4 bases, and 16 bases separated the two germline ends. Germline assignment: CDR1 MDHEN and CDR2 SYDVKM.

The CDR3 nucleotides are TGTGCCAGCAGCTTGGACTCGGGGTCGGCAGATACGCAGTATTTT. Translating it yields CASSLDSGSADTQYF. V is TRBV5-4 and J is TRBJ2-3, with a weak D call TRBD2 (5 bases). CDR1 SGHNT and CDR2 YYREEE come from the germline V gene (reference sequence). Trimming pared 0 bases from V and 4 bases from J, leaving 12 bases between. The CDR3 spans 15 residues.

This clone was found a few times. J is TRBJ2-1 and V is TRBV9; 8 bases line up with TRBD2. The germline gives CDR1 SGDLS, CDR2 YYNGEE. V gave up 6 bases and J gave up 4 bases; unmatched junction bases: 9. The CDR3 is 15 amino acids. This chain's CDR3 is CASNGGGSPYNEQFF. CDR3 nucleotide sequence: TGTGCCAGCAACGGGGGGGGTAGCCCTTACAATGAGCAGTTCTTC.

The table lists this clone with a few counts. The chain recombines TRBV2 with TRBJ2-1; D is uncertain. Germline CDR1 and CDR2: SNHLY and FYNNEI. V lost 7 bases, J lost 8 bases, and 12 bases lay in between. The CDR3 is 12 amino acids. CDR3 nucleotides: TGTGCCAGCACCCTGCTCCGGGATGAGCAGTTCTTC. It is translated as CASTLLRDEQFF.

This clone was detected only a few times. V usage is TRBV11-2 and J usage is TRBJ2-3; D is uncertain. In germline, CDR1 is SGHAT, CDR2 FQNNGV. The CDR3 spans 14 residues. The ends were cut back, 1 base at V and 5 bases at J, with 10 bases in the middle. The CDR3, as DNA: TGTGCCAGCAGCTTAGCTCCGGCGGTAGATACGCAGTATTTT. The encoded protein is CASSLAPAVDTQYF.

This clone was counted a few times. J is TRBJ2-2 and V is TRBV4-1, with TRBD2 matching 7 bases. Germline CDR1 reads MGHRA; CDR2 reads YSYEKL. The V gene end was trimmed by 4 bases and the J gene end by 0 bases; junction bases not matched to a gene: 5. This CDR3 comprises 16 residues. CDR3 protein: CASSPTSVPNTGELFF. The CDR3 coding sequence is TGCGCCAGCAGCCCCACTAGCGTACCGAACACCGGGGAGCTGTTTTTT.

This clone turned up a few times. V usage is TRBV2 and J usage is TRBJ1-1, with TRBD1 as a possible D gene (6 bases). This CDR3 is 13 amino acids long. Germline lookup yields CDR1 SNHLY and CDR2 FYNNEI. The ends were cut back, 6 bases at V and 4 bases at J, with 12 bases in the middle. This CDR3 is CASRHREGTEAFF. The CDR3 DNA is TGTGCCAGCAGGCACAGGGAGGGCACTGAAGCTTTCTTT.